The 16 T cell receptor beta chains below come from one sample, sequenced in a study of blood T cell repertoires in COVID-19. Repertoires were generated with immunoSEQ multiplex PCR, while TCRdb's copy carries only in-frame clones and drops some. The sample gives 50,000 to 65,000 clones, roughly 76% of which show up once; around 5.3% is in the top ten. The sample was peripheral blood. Source of these receptors: a woman aged 55-70 years with acute or convalescent COVID-19.

This chain links TRBV7-9 with TRBJ1-2; 7 bases are shared with TRBD1. CDR3 length: 13 amino acids. Trimming at V came to 2 bases and at J to 11 bases, leaving 8 bases not matched to a gene. CDR1 and CDR2 (germline): SEHNR, FQNEAQ (reference sequence). CDR3 amino acids: CASSLSGQAGYTF. Here the CDR3 DNA reads TGTGCCAGCAGCTTATCAGGACAGGCTGGGTACACCTTC.

J is TRBJ1-6 and V is TRBV10-1; the D is unclear. Trimming stripped 2 bases from V and 3 bases from J, with 11 bases between. The CDR3 extends over 16 amino acids. Germline V gives CDR1 WNHNN, CDR2 SYGVQD (reference sequence). CDR3 in amino acids: CASSEKVGVYNSPLHF. The CDR3 DNA reads TGCGCCAGCAGTGAGAAAGTAGGAGTCTATAATTCACCCCTCCACTTT.

The gene calls are TRBV18 and TRBJ1-4; no firm D call. CDR1 and CDR2 (germline): KGHSH, LQKENI. There are 13 residues in the CDR3. With 6 bases removed from V and 7 bases from J, the gap between germline ends came to 12 bases. In DNA, the CDR3 is TGTGCCAGCTCCGCCGGGAACGGTGAAAAACTGTTTTTT. It specifies CASSAGNGEKLFF. The full variable domain, in which reference TRBV18 and TRBJ1-4 provide the parts outside the CDR3, is NAGVMQNPRHLVRRRGQEARLRCSPMKGHSHVYWYRQLPEEGLKFMVYLQKENIIDESGMPKERFSAEFPKEGPSILRIQQVVRGDSAAYFCASSAGNGEKLFFGSGTQLSVL.

The gene calls are TRBV6-5 and TRBJ1-2; 8 bases line up with TRBD1. With 5 bases clipped from V and 2 bases from J, the junction kept 7 bases outside the gene matches. Per germline, CDR1 MNHEY and CDR2 SVGAGI. The CDR3 runs 15 residues. The CDR3 sequence: CASSRSRQGNYGYTF. In DNA form, the CDR3 reads TGTGCCAGCAGTCGCTCACGACAGGGGAACTATGGCTACACCTTC.

In its sample, this clone was seen once. CDR3 loop: CSGHRGKNTEAFF. Here the CDR3 DNA reads TGCAGCGGACACAGGGGGAAGAACACTGAAGCTTTCTTT. V and J are TRBV29-1 and TRBJ1-1; 8 positions match TRBD1. The length of the CDR3 is 13 residues. Germline V lookup: CDR1 SQVTM, CDR2 ANQGSEA. The V and J ends lost 7 bases and 1 base, in that order; junction bases with no gene match: 5.

The chain links TRBV24-1 to TRBJ2-5, with TRBD1 matching over 9 bases. CDR1 is KGHDR and CDR2 is SFDVKD in the germline V gene. Germline trimming cut 5 bases from V and 4 bases from J; bases unmatched to any gene: 7. There are 15 residues in the CDR3. The CDR3 DNA reads TGTGCCACCAGTGTTCCCGGACAGGGGAGAGAGACCCAGTACTTC. Protein product: CATSVPGQGRETQYF.

The rearrangement uses TRBV27 and TRBJ1-2; TRBD1 is a possible D gene (5 bases). Trimming removed 3 bases from V and 7 bases from J, with 15 bases in between. Germline loops: CDR1 MNHEY, CDR2 SMNVEV (reference sequence). This CDR3 has 14 residues. The CDR3 spells CASSFGAGPTGYTF. As DNA, the CDR3 is TGTGCCAGCAGTTTTGGGGCAGGGCCGACTGGCTACACCTTC.

The chain employs TRBV5-1 and TRBJ1-1; TRBD1 might be the D (6 bases). CDR3 length equals 14 residues. CDR1 and CDR2 from the germline V gene are SGHRS and YFSETQ. Trimming removed 2 bases from V and 10 bases from J, with 18 bases in between. Written as DNA, the CDR3 is TGCGCCAGCAGCTTTGAGGGACACGAGCTGAGAGCTTTCTTT. This codes for CASSFEGHELRAFF.

This clone was picked up one time. J is TRBJ2-1 and V is TRBV19; 10 bases match TRBD2. Germline V CDR1 and CDR2: LNHDA, SQIVND (reference sequence). There are 15 residues in the CDR3. Losses at the gene ends were 4 bases for V and 6 bases for J; bases not matched to a gene: 6. The CDR3 bases are TGTGCCAGTAGTAGAGGGACTAGCGCCTTCAATGAGCAGTTCTTC. This translates into CASSRGTSAFNEQFF.

This clone has a handful of counts. J is TRBJ1-2 and V is TRBV6-5; possibly TRBD1 for D (6 bases). V was clipped by 6 bases and J by 3 bases, with 8 bases between them. Germline V gene lookup returns CDR1 MNHEY and CDR2 SVGAGI. The CDR3 extends over 12 amino acids. Here the CDR3 DNA reads TGTGCCAGCAGGACAGGTCACTATGGCTACACCTTC. Its translation is CASRTGHYGYTF.

The chain employs TRBV11-2 and TRBJ1-5; 8 bases map to TRBD1. Germline V CDR1 and CDR2: SGHAT, FQNNGV. CDR3 size: 17 residues. V shed 0 bases, J shed 6 bases, and the junction held 10 bases outside the gene matches. This CDR3 is CASSLEPRGPVLQPQHF. The CDR3 bases are TGTGCCAGCAGCTTAGAACCCAGGGGGCCGGTCCTTCAGCCCCAGCATTTT.

The V call is TRBV6-5, the J call TRBJ1-3; D unresolved. Germline V CDR1 and CDR2: MNHEY, SVGAGI. V lost 10 bases and J lost 0, with 16 bases in between. The CDR3 is made up of 15 amino acids. The chain's CDR3 is CATGGLLSSGNTIYF. The CDR3 DNA reads TGTGCCACAGGAGGCCTGCTAAGCTCTGGAAACACCATATATTTT.

The V and J genes are TRBV30 and TRBJ2-1; 7 bases match TRBD1. V gave up 2 bases and J gave up 5 bases; unmatched junction bases: 12. Germline-derived CDR1 and CDR2 are GTSNPN and SVGIG (reference sequence). The CDR3 sequence is 16 residues long. Here the CDR3 DNA reads TGTGCCTGGAGTAGGCAGGGGGTACCTTTCCACAATGAGCAGTTCTTC. Protein: CAWSRQGVPFHNEQFF.

This clone appeared a single time. The rearrangement uses TRBV29-1 and TRBJ1-2, with D maybe TRBD1 (6 bases). Germline loops: CDR1 SQVTM, CDR2 ANQGSEA. The CDR3 length is 15 residues. V was trimmed by 1 base and J by 4 bases, leaving 16 bases between them. The DNA of the CDR3 is TGCAGCGTTGAAGTCCGAACCGGGACACCCTATGGCTACACCTTC. It codes for CSVEVRTGTPYGYTF.

As to this clone: The sample has other DNA sequences that encode this CDR3 too. The J gene is TRBJ1-2, the V gene TRBV28, with TRBD1 matching over 10 bases. Trimming at V came to 5 bases and at J to 0 bases, leaving 3 bases not matched to a gene. Germline V gene lookup returns CDR1 MDHEN and CDR2 SYDVKM. The CDR3 sequence is 15 residues long. CDR3 sequence reads: CASSPGTGANYGYTF. CDR3 sequence (DNA): TGTGCCAGCAGTCCCGGGACAGGGGCTAACTATGGCTACACCTTC.

This chain uses TRBV10-3 with TRBJ2-7; maybe TRBD1 (6 bases). The V gene lost 3 bases and the J gene lost 0 bases, with 15 bases spanning the gap. The CDR3 runs to 16 residues. Germline CDR1 and CDR2: ENHRY and SYGVKD. This CDR3 is CAISDATGKSSYEQYF. In nucleotides, the CDR3 is TGTGCCATCAGTGACGCCACAGGGAAGTCCTCCTACGAGCAGTACTTC.